What follows are 8 T cell receptor beta chains derived from one specimen sequenced in a study of OX40 agonist ivuxolimab in advanced cancers. Measured with immunoSEQ multiplex PCR; TCRdb has only the in-frame clones, and not every one. The data show 42,000 or so clones, with approximately 80% seen just once and roughly 24% held by the top ten. This specimen consisted of CD4+ or CD8+ T cells sorted from blood, obtained in a trial of the OX40 agonist ivuxolimab. These receptors originate from an adult with an advanced solid tumor such as melanoma, head and neck, liver or kidney cancer.

This clone has more than one count but fewer than ten. CDR3: CASSKMDRVYEQYF. The CDR3 coding sequence is TGCGCCAGCAGCAAAATGGACAGGGTATACGAGCAGTACTTC. V gene TRBV5-1 combines with J gene TRBJ2-7; TRBD1 aligns across 8 bases. Germline CDR1 reads SGHRS; CDR2 reads YFSETQ. CDR3 length: 14 residues. The J segment lost 4 bases and the V segment lost 4 bases, leaving 7 bases of the junction unmatched.

CDR3 residues: CASSLDTGYGNTIYF. CDR3 sequence (DNA): TGTGCCAGCAGCTTAGACACCGGGTATGGAAACACCATATATTTT. V is TRBV11-1 and J is TRBJ1-3; D remains unclear. V was pared by 1 base and J by 3 bases, with 10 bases between. Germline lookup yields CDR1 SGHAT and CDR2 FQDESV (reference sequence). This CDR3 contains 15 residues.

For the CDR3, the DNA is TGTGCCAGCTCAAAAACCCAGGGTTCGGGCGACTATGGCTACACCTTC. It translates to CASSKTQGSGDYGYTF. This chain links TRBV18 with TRBJ1-2, with D tentatively TRBD1 (5 bases). This CDR3 has 16 residues. Germline V lookup: CDR1 KGHSH, CDR2 LQKENI. Between the trimmed V and J ends, which lost 5 bases and 3 bases, there was a span of 19 bases.

V gene TRBV7-2 combines with J gene TRBJ2-5; D uncertain. This CDR3 is 12 amino acids long. Germline assignment: CDR1 SGHTA and CDR2 FQGNSA. Trimming removed 0 bases at V and 11 bases at J, with 10 bases between. CDR3 nucleotide sequence: TGTGCCAGCAGCTTAGCAAAGCTAGAACAGTACTTC. Translation gives CASSLAKLEQYF.

The V and J genes are TRBV7-2 and TRBJ1-1, with D unresolved. Trimming pared 2 bases from V and 2 bases from J, leaving 9 bases between. The CDR3 has 14 amino acids. CDR1 is SGHTA and CDR2 is FQGNSA in the germline V gene. The CDR3 bases are TGTGCCAGCAGCTTATTAAAGGGTAACACTGAAGCTTTCTTT. Translated: CASSLLKGNTEAFF.

This chain uses TRBV10-3 with TRBJ2-2; D remains ambiguous. V was shortened by 0 bases and J by 7 bases, with 0 bases between the two germline ends. The CDR3 extends over 11 amino acids. Germline V gene data show CDR1 as ENHRY and CDR2 as SYGVKD. The CDR3 reads CAISESGELFF. In DNA form, the CDR3 reads TGTGCCATCAGTGAGTCCGGGGAGCTGTTTTTT.

This sequence joins TRBV6-5 and TRBJ2-1, with 7 bases matching TRBD1. J was trimmed by 4 bases and V by 2 bases; bases with no gene match: 8. The CDR3 spans 16 residues. Germline lookup yields CDR1 MNHEY and CDR2 SVGAGI. CDR3 region: CASSYGRGNSYNEQFF. The CDR3 nucleotides are TGTGCCAGCAGTTACGGCAGGGGGAATTCATACAATGAGCAGTTCTTC.

This sequence joins TRBV7-6 and TRBJ2-7; tentative D call: TRBD2 (5 bases). The CDR3 has 16 amino acids. V was cut by 5 bases and J by 1 base, with 18 bases left in between. CDR1 is SGHVS and CDR2 is FNYEAQ in the germline V gene. The CDR3 here is CASSLSAGTTSYEQYF. The CDR3 bases are TGTGCCAGCAGCCTCTCCGCGGGCACTACTTCCTACGAGCAGTACTTC.